The rows below give T cell receptor beta chains drawn from one sample of a study of post-analysis software for immune sequencing data. Using its own MiXCR run on the PCR reads, TCRdb lists one record per CDR3 protein. Of about 800,000 distinct CDR3 sequences listed, less than 35% are singletons. Sequences were obtained from blood. The receptors come from a girl under 18 with multiple sclerosis. Both conserved end residues are trimmed from each CDR3. D genes are given only for firm matches.

v_call,d_call,cdr3_aa
TRBV9,NA,ASSVGEPEYTEAF
TRBV28,TRBD1,ASRPLGAGGKKETQY
TRBV24-1,NA,ATSDPDGGQQPQH
TRBV29-1,NA,SATGLNTEAF
TRBV7-2,TRBD2,ASSFPAGGIYDTQY
TRBV7-2,TRBD2,ASSPEASGGQETQY
TRBV5-1,NA,ASSLVLRGYEQY
TRBV3-1,NA,ASSLLRAAKTEAF
TRBV20-1,NA,SADPPGGAYNEQF
TRBV29-1,NA,SVGGSGAEQF
TRBV9,NA,ASSDPGVLGEQF
TRBV20-1,TRBD2,SAHGLAGGSYEQY
TRBV20-1,TRBD2,SALVRTSGYEQY
TRBV20-1,TRBD2,SAKLSGGARETQY
TRBV20-1,NA,SARDSAREGRETQY
TRBV7-2,NA,ASSAGGKSNQPQH
TRBV10-3,NA,AVGLGSSYNEQF
TRBV5-1,TRBD1,ASSLVNQTGRNTEAF
TRBV10-1,TRBD2,ASSEFLAGGPGEQF
TRBV12-3/TRBV12-4,NA,ASSYRLPDSNEKLF
TRBV20-1,TRBD1,SAPRGGVYGYT
TRBV27,NA,ASSFMAKPQF
TRBV6-5,NA,ASSYAGFSPLH
TRBV5-1,NA,ASSSGGGFETQY
TRBV24-1,NA,ATSEPGRLTYNEQF
TRBV7-9,NA,ASSSPGQHEQY
TRBV29-1,NA,AQTGNTEAF
TRBV7-2,NA,ATGGSGGHNEQF
TRBV15,NA,ATSRRRGRPDTQY
TRBV5-6,TRBD2,ASSKGFPGLAGQSSYNEQF
TRBV5-1,NA,ASSLGNRGLRETQY
TRBV4-2,NA,ASRGGDGGTEAF
TRBV12-3/TRBV12-4,TRBD1,ASSSWGAGQGAGDTQY
TRBV7-2,NA,ASSSPPRDQY
TRBV3-1,NA,ASSQERVSGAPRQY
TRBV7-2,TRBD2,ASSLNGLAVVDEQF
TRBV5-1,TRBD2,ASSSLGAGVIFLETQY
TRBV6-5,NA,ASSYGGHDNEQF
TRBV12-5,NA,ASGGVQANTQY
TRBV7-2,NA,ASSPSRGTQY
TRBV5-6,NA,ASSLVGNSYEQY